The rows below give T cell receptor beta chains drawn from one sample of a study of blood T cell repertoires in COVID-19. Using immunoSEQ multiplex PCR, the repertoire was profiled, and TCRdb retains in-frame clones only, with some absent. The sample has about 250,000 clones, roughly 88% seen once. Sequences were obtained from peripheral blood. The receptors stem from a man older than 75 with acute or convalescent COVID-19. Each CDR3 is given with its conserved first and last residue.

V gene | CDR3 protein
TRBV5-8 | CASSFDISGANVLTF
TRBV7-6 | CASSSRDRRKDSPLHF
TRBV18 | CASSPRTDNEQFF
TRBV27 | CASRPGGLSTDTQYF
TRBV7-9 | CASSPTTPGLAGVGETQYF
TRBV5-4 | CASRPRTEETQYF
TRBV18 | CASSPPRTSGRRTDTQYF
TRBV10-3 | CAISEWGTSGSGDTQYF
TRBV6-6 | CASSYTGGPNTGELFF
TRBV29-1 | CSVEDLRQGSYNEQFF
TRBV10-3 | CAISPRGTNEKLFF
TRBV6-2/TRBV6-3 | CASSYSGQGSSAQYF
TRBV5-6 | CASSLGTSGELDEQYF
TRBV4-2 | CASSQDQTGPMNTEAFF
TRBV18 | CASSPGGGNQPQHF
TRBV28 | CASSLSSSGGQDTQYF
TRBV28 | CASREQGPSYNEQFF
TRBV5-6 | CASSLIWRGEQETQYF
TRBV5-4 | CASSLVGVVTEAFF
TRBV10-3 | CAISESGTGRETQYF
TRBV2 | CASSVQGGSYNEQFF
TRBV5-1 | CASSLVPSAGALNTEAFF
TRBV6-2/TRBV6-3 | CASSYIQGNTEAFF
TRBV2 | CASSVGARVGNTIYF
TRBV5-1 | CASSFRDRGRRYNEQFF
TRBV7-3 | CASSFRTSGLNEQFF
TRBV9 | CASSSSGPGELFF
TRBV7-9 | CASSQGPRGQYF
TRBV19 | CASSIAPTYEQYF
TRBV25-1 | CASEQTGIGSPLHF
TRBV4-3 | CASSPDYVEQFF
TRBV7-2 | CASSLDPSSGTQYF
TRBV28 | CASTPGLAGVLETQYF
TRBV6-2/TRBV6-3 | CASSYSAGRNQPQHF
TRBV24-1 | CATSDPGTSGFQMQFF
TRBV15 | CATSRETGGNTEAFF
TRBV3-1/TRBV3-2 | CATRDSQFYGYTF
TRBV6-4 | CASSEQGGGAGDTQYF
TRBV5-1 | CASSMDRGTEAFF
TRBV5-1 | CASSLAVGTEAFF
TRBV4-1 | CASSQAGGPYEQYF
TRBV6-4 | CATYDRGGNTEAFF
TRBV2 | CAGQGLTITEAFF
TRBV7-2 | CASSFGVPVYGYTF
TRBV3-1/TRBV3-2 | CASSLPGQKTSVSGNTIYF